The present entry profiles one T cell receptor beta chain with its context. Its antigen remains undetermined. It has no much larger one-base neighbor in the sample; base qualities were not kept. The time point label corresponds to: about 28 days (+/-7) after the second vaccine dose. AZD1222 recipients whose second dose came at about 4 weeks and those whose second dose came at about 12 weeks were combined into one group, since spike-specific TCR depth and breadth did not differ between the two schedules. Vaccinee samples came from UK trials COV001 and COV002, including a single-blind randomized controlled phase 2/3 trial of AZD1222 (ChAdOx1 nCoV-19) in healthy adults. For TCRbeta chain sequencing, PBMC samples from trial participants were taken at day 0 and at day 28 after the second dose. The CDR3 regions of human TCRbeta chains were subjected to immunosequencing. On the study's bioinformatics: Repertoire TCRs were matched against a reference library of SARS-CoV-2-specific TCRs generated with the MIRA antigen-specificity platform. Breadth was defined as the fraction of unique TCRs that were SARS-CoV-2-associated. Depth was defined as the fraction of total T cells that were SARS-CoV-2-associated. Each spike-specific TCR was assigned to its reactive spike region and to a CD4 or CD8 class using the MIRA data. Log10-transformed breadth and depth values were compared by one-way ANOVA with Sidak's multiple comparisons tests. Not all clones reach the TCRdb copy of this immuneACCESS table, which keeps in-frame sequences only. Checked studies attribute under half of the gap to unresolved V genes and leave the rest unexplained. The V and J calls and clone size were taken over from that table, and D and trimming were inferred from the DNA. The table for this sample lists more than 80,000 clones; 90% of them were counted only once. Roughly 8% of the sample lies in the top ten.

This sample is part of a study of T cell responses to AZD1222 COVID-19 vaccine (dated by TCRdb to the early 2020s). For the study in its entirety: TCR sequencing was performed for 230 to 250 trial participants, of whom some 200 were given two doses of AZD1222 and around 26 were given two doses of MenACWY control vaccine. Trial participants were enrolled into age subgroups of 18-55, 56-69 and 70-plus years, which contained 148, 28 and 57 TCR-sequenced participants, respectively.

From a lookup of the germline V gene, CDR1 and CDR2 are MRHNA and SNTAGT. Trimming removed 0 bases from V and 2 bases from J; the gene matches leave 3 bases unexplained. The CDR3 runs 16 residues from the cysteine to the phenylalanine. The DNA shown is the 48-base CDR3, in frame from base 1. Overall results and qualifications from the work: Conclusions about previously exposed vaccinees are limited because only six or seven AZD1222 recipients were SARS-CoV-2 seropositive at baseline. Participants were mostly white British and included more females than males, and it was suggested by the authors that clonal diversity may have been underestimated. Because no day 14 peak-response samples were available, repertoires were characterized only after the peak T cell response. Epitopes outside the regions mutated in the B.1.351 and B.1.1.7 variants were reportedly recognized by nearly half of the unique spike-specific TCRs. Spike-specific TCR breadth and depth rose significantly after two AZD1222 doses compared with day 0 and with MenACWY recipients. CD4 TCRs associated with the vaccine covered the entire spike protein, and the dominant responses were in regions 160-218 and 743-854. In the small 56-69-year group, the increase in depth fell short of significance, most likely because of low power.

The TCR was taken from an adult who received the AZD1222 COVID-19 vaccine. The sequenced sample was peripheral blood, obtained 28 days after the second AZD1222 dose. The chain is assembled from TRBV6-4 and TRBJ2-3, with 9 bases matching TRBD2. The CDR3: CASSDSSGGSTDTQYF. The nucleotide sequence reads as follows: TGTGCCAGCAGTGACTCCAGCGGGGGGTCCACAGATACGCAGTATTTT.